These T cell receptor beta chains were read from a single sample in a study of blood T cell repertoires in COVID-19. Measured with immunoSEQ multiplex PCR; TCRdb has only the in-frame clones, and not every one. The table lists under 45,000 clones, about 87% of them singletons, with 8.5% to 10% in the top ten. What was sequenced was peripheral blood. All receptors derive from a human donor in a cohort sampled during active COVID-19. CDR3s leave out the opening cysteine and the closing phenylalanine or tryptophan. Fields, in order: CDR3 length, V gene, J gene, CDR3 protein.

11,TRBV3-1/TRBV3-2,TRBJ2-2,ASSSQFTGELF
13,TRBV5-1,TRBJ2-5,ASSPPLAWGETQY
14,TRBV30,TRBJ2-5,AWNLGWGGLVETQY
15,TRBV15,TRBJ2-1,ATSRGTSGSSYNEQF
15,TRBV4-1,TRBJ1-1,ASSQTPGQGAFPEAF
15,TRBV18,TRBJ1-1,ASSPLSPRGMNTEAF
15,TRBV6-2/TRBV6-3,TRBJ2-1,ASSSGLAGGFYNEQF
13,TRBV19,TRBJ2-1,ASSIQQGVGNEQF
13,TRBV13,TRBJ2-6,ASSSRSSGANVLT
12,TRBV7-2,TRBJ1-1,ASSFRQGNTEAF
12,TRBV3-1/TRBV3-2,TRBJ1-3,ASSPRGSGNTIY
13,TRBV7-2,TRBJ1-5,ASSSGTVGNQPQH
15,TRBV30,TRBJ2-2,AWMELGHFYRTGELF
12,TRBV4-1,TRBJ1-3,ASSQSQERNTIY
12,TRBV24-1,TRBJ2-1,ATSRTGGGNEQF
13,TRBV7-2,TRBJ1-2,ASSFNSPGTFLAT
13,TRBV14,TRBJ1-6,ASSQTGADNSPLH
12,TRBV6-5,TRBJ1-5,ASRRDSSNQPQH
14,TRBV7-9,TRBJ2-1,ASSPLLSGGLNEQF
12,TRBV6-6,TRBJ2-7,ASTRTDSIYEQY
13,TRBV5-1,TRBJ1-3,ASSWDRASGNTIY
14,TRBV18,TRBJ1-1,ASSSSPERRGTEAF
12,TRBV6-2/TRBV6-3,TRBJ2-7,ASSRAGTGYEQY
15,TRBV5-6,TRBJ2-6,ASSSPRWGLGANVLT
14,TRBV7-6,TRBJ2-1,ASSLGGSGGVDEQF
12,TRBV4-3,TRBJ1-5,ASSRGQGDQPQH
13,TRBV4-3,TRBJ1-3,ASSQDPSSGNTIY
12,TRBV6-6,TRBJ2-3,ASSFGQGADTQY
17,TRBV3-1/TRBV3-2,TRBJ2-1,ASSQGTKVNRDSYNEQF
11,TRBV6-4,TRBJ1-1,ASSQELNTEAF
12,TRBV11-1,TRBJ1-1,ASSALRGNTEAF
13,TRBV30,TRBJ1-3,AWSQTPVSGNTIY
11,TRBV30,TRBJ2-5,AWNKGRMETQY
16,TRBV27,TRBJ1-1,ASSFAGGTRIMNTEAF
16,TRBV2,TRBJ2-3,ASRGSGGAIFPTDTQY
12,TRBV6-5,TRBJ2-5,ASSLVRGRETQY
13,TRBV27,TRBJ2-1,ASSLGQVPYNEQF
14,TRBV4-2,TRBJ2-2,ASSQGAGANTGELF
14,TRBV7-8,TRBJ1-1,ASSLGRQGLNTEAF
16,TRBV7-2,TRBJ2-3,ASSSSGLAGGNTDTQY
12,TRBV6-6,TRBJ2-3,ASNTGGFADTQY
15,TRBV4-2,TRBJ1-2,ASSQTFRTGSAYGYT
11,TRBV4-2,TRBJ2-7,ASGQPGLYEQY
11,TRBV12-5,TRBJ2-3,ASGTQGTDTQY
13,TRBV5-1,TRBJ2-7,ASSVDRGMTYEQY
13,TRBV7-2,TRBJ1-1,ASSLGLQGYTEAF
11,TRBV30,TRBJ2-7,AWSVGASDEQY
12,TRBV9,TRBJ2-3,ASSASGPTDTQY